These 24 T cell receptor beta chains were sequenced from one sample in a study of blood T cell repertoires in COVID-19 (dated by TCRdb to about 2020). Library creation used the immunoSEQ multiplex PCR assay. Sourced from immuneACCESS, this table was stored by TCRdb with only in-frame sequences that have V and J called. A share of the clones is absent; for the studies checked, an unresolved V gene accounts for under half, and the remainder has no known explanation. The sample has some 75,000 clones on record, around nine tenths of them singletons. The ten largest clones take up around 2.8% of the sample. Specimen: peripheral blood. Every receptor here comes from a man between 65 and 85 years old with active or convalescent COVID-19.

The chain employs TRBV3-1 (or the pseudogene TRBV3-2) and TRBJ2-1, with 15 bases aligning to TRBD2. The CDR3 sequence is 15 residues long. Germline assignment: CDR1 LGHDT and CDR2 YNNKEL (reference sequence). The trim removed 3 bases at V and 9 bases at J, leaving 3 bases unmatched. The CDR3 sequence is CASSQGTSGRREQFF. CDR3 nucleotide sequence: TGTGCCAGCAGCCAGGGGACTAGCGGGAGGCGTGAGCAGTTCTTC.

V and J are TRBV19 and TRBJ2-1; D not certain. Germline CDR1 reads LNHDA; CDR2 reads SQIVND (reference sequence). There are 16 residues in the CDR3. The V and J ends lost 3 bases and 5 bases respectively, with 17 bases between them. The CDR3 here is CASSIQSRVPHNEQFF. DNA of the CDR3: TGTGCCAGTAGTATTCAATCTAGAGTCCCCCACAATGAGCAGTTCTTC. The whole variable domain, filled in from reference TRBV19 and TRBJ2-1, reads DGGITQSPKYLFRKEGQNVTLSCEQNLNHDAMYWYRQDPGQGLRLIYYSQIVNDFQKGDIAEGYSVSREKKESFPLTVTSAQKNPTAFYLCASSIQSRVPHNEQFFGPGTRLTVL.

The chain employs TRBV5-5 and TRBJ1-3; the match to TRBD1 covers 7 bases. Germline CDR1 is SGHKS and CDR2 is YYEKEE (reference sequence). The CDR3 consists of 16 residues. Losses at the gene ends were 1 base for V and 0 bases for J; bases not matched to a gene: 4. CDR3 sequence: CASSLLGTASGNTIYF. CDR3 DNA sequence: TGTGCCAGCAGCTTGCTAGGGACAGCCTCTGGAAACACCATATATTTT.

The chain combines TRBV30 with TRBJ1-1; D ambiguous. The CDR3 runs to 12 residues. The germline V and J ends were trimmed by 2 bases and 5 bases, with 9 bases remaining between them. CDR1 and CDR2 (germline): GTSNPN, SVGIG (reference sequence). The CDR3 DNA reads as TGTGCCTGGAGTTTTGGGAGGACTGAAGCTTTCTTT. Residues: CAWSFGRTEAFF.

The chain links TRBV29-1 to TRBJ1-1, with a possible D match to TRBD1 (5 bases). The CDR3 loop spans 13 amino acids. The germline V gene encodes CDR1 SQVTM and CDR2 ANQGSEA. The germline V and J ends were trimmed by 2 bases and 1 base, with 8 bases remaining between them. In DNA form, the CDR3 reads TGCAGCGTTGAAAGACAGAAGAACACTGAAGCTTTCTTT. Encoded protein: CSVERQKNTEAFF.

V usage is TRBV3-1 (or the pseudogene TRBV3-2) and J usage is TRBJ2-3, with 10 bases fitting TRBD1. CDR1 is LGHDT and CDR2 is YNNKEL in the germline V gene (reference sequence). This CDR3 spans 14 amino acids. Germline trimming cut 6 bases from V and 5 bases from J; bases unmatched to any gene: 5. The CDR3 is CASSLTGGGDTQYF. The CDR3 nucleotides read TGTGCCAGCAGTTTGACAGGGGGCGGAGATACGCAGTATTTT.

V is TRBV3-1 (or the pseudogene TRBV3-2) and J is TRBJ1-6; D might be TRBD1 (5 bases). Germline values: CDR1 LGHDT, CDR2 YNNKEL (reference sequence). Trimming removed 4 bases from V and 4 bases from J, with 14 bases in between. The CDR3 is made up of 16 amino acids. The CDR3 nucleotides are TGTGCCAGCAGCCCGGGGGTGGGTTCATATAATTCACCCCTCCACTTT. It is translated as CASSPGVGSYNSPLHF.

The rearrangement joins TRBV19 to TRBJ2-1; no firm D call. CDR1 is LNHDA and CDR2 is SQIVND in the germline V gene (reference sequence). The CDR3 consists of 14 residues. Trimming removed 4 bases from V and 9 bases from J, with 16 bases in between. In DNA, the CDR3 is TGTGCCAGTAGTACAGCGAGTTCGTCGGGTGAGCAGTTCTTC. Translating gives CASSTASSSGEQFF.

In this sample, this clone turned up once. The chain links TRBV29-1 to TRBJ2-7; D uncertain. Trimming shortened V by 1 base and J by 0 bases, and 4 bases separated the two germline ends. This CDR3 has 12 residues. CDR1 and CDR2 (germline): SQVTM, ANQGSEA. The CDR3 sequence: CSVEGYSYEQYF. In DNA, the CDR3 is TGCAGCGTTGAAGGCTACTCCTACGAGCAGTACTTC.

This chain uses TRBV28 with TRBJ1-5, with a possible D match to TRBD1 (5 bases). The V gene's germline CDR1 is MDHEN and CDR2 SYDVKM. The CDR3 consists of 14 residues. The ends were cut back, 8 bases at V and 4 bases at J, with 15 bases in the middle. CDR3 DNA: TGTGCCAGCGGGATTCCAGGACATAATCAGCCCCAGCATTTT. Translated: CASGIPGHNQPQHF.

The chain employs TRBV7-6 and TRBJ1-1; a possible D gene is TRBD1 (5 bases). Germline CDR1 is SGHVS and CDR2 is FNYEAQ. The CDR3 is made up of 15 amino acids. The V gene lost 7 bases and the J gene lost 4 bases, with 19 bases spanning the gap. The CDR3 coding sequence is TGTGCCAGCACCCGAAGTGGGGCCAGCTTCACTGAAGCTTTCTTT. Translating gives CASTRSGASFTEAFF.

The chain recombines TRBV6-7 with TRBJ1-1; D is possibly TRBD1 (5 bases). TRBV6-7 is annotated as an ORF whose role is uncertain. The CDR3 extends over 17 amino acids. The V and J ends lost 0 bases and 0 bases respectively, with 14 bases between them. The CDR3 here is CASSYSRTPPLNTEAFF. The DNA of the CDR3 is TGTGCCAGCAGTTACTCGAGGACACCTCCCTTGAACACTGAAGCTTTCTTT.

The rearrangement links TRBV5-1 to TRBJ2-5; TRBD2 agrees at 12 bases. CDR1 and CDR2 (germline): SGHRS, YFSETQ. V shed 3 bases, J shed 5 bases, and the junction held 5 bases outside the gene matches. The CDR3 length is 15 residues. The CDR3 coding sequence is TGCGCCAGCAGCTCGACTAGCGGGGGTCCGGAGACCCAGTACTTC. It is translated as CASSSTSGGPETQYF. Supplemented by reference TRBV5-1 and TRBJ2-5, the full variable domain reads KAGVTQTPRYLIKTRGQQVTLSCSPISGHRSVSWYQQTPGQGLQFLFEYFSETQRNKGNFPGRFSGRQFSNSRSEMNVSTLELGDSALYLCASSSTSGGPETQYFGPGTRLLVL.

The genes are TRBV5-4 and TRBJ1-4; 7 bases map to TRBD1. CDR3 length equals 13 residues. CDR1 and CDR2 from the germline V gene are SGHNT and YYREEE (reference sequence). Losses at the gene ends were 4 bases for V and 7 bases for J; bases not matched to a gene: 4. The CDR3 DNA reads TGTGCCAGCAGCCTGACAGGGACTGAAAAACTGTTTTTT. This codes for CASSLTGTEKLFF.

The V and J genes are TRBV24-1 and TRBJ2-3; no firm D call. V was clipped by 2 bases and J by 6 bases, with 8 bases between them. CDR3 length equals 13 residues. CDR1 and CDR2 (germline): KGHDR, SFDVKD. DNA for the CDR3: TGTGCCACCAGTGATTCCCGCAGGGATACGCAGTATTTT. Its protein is CATSDSRRDTQYF.

The chain has TRBV6-1 and TRBJ2-5; D is ambiguous. Germline V gives CDR1 MNHNS, CDR2 SASEGT. This CDR3 has 14 amino acids. Trimming shortened V by 1 base and J by 5 bases, and 11 bases separated the two germline ends. The DNA of the CDR3 is TGTGCCAGCAGTGAAGGTGTACTCGGGGAGACCCAGTACTTC. Translating gives CASSEGVLGETQYF.

The gene calls are TRBV20-1 and TRBJ1-1; no clear D. The CDR3 contains 10 residues. Trimming removed 3 bases at V and 3 bases at J, with 2 bases between. CDR1 and CDR2 from the germline V gene are DFQATT and SNEGSKA (reference sequence). DNA for the CDR3: TGCAGTGCTAGCTACACTGAAGCTTTCTTT. Translated: CSASYTEAFF.

The V and J genes are TRBV7-9 and TRBJ2-2; perhaps TRBD1 as D (5 bases). Trimming took off 1 base at V and 6 bases at J, with 6 bases between the two ends. This CDR3 is 13 amino acids long. From germline, CDR1 is SEHNR and CDR2 FQNEAQ (reference sequence). The CDR3 here is CASSLEGAGELFF. The CDR3 DNA is TGTGCCAGCAGCTTAGAAGGGGCCGGGGAGCTGTTTTTT.

The V gene is TRBV2, the J gene TRBJ1-2, with D possibly matching TRBD1 (6 bases). This CDR3 is built from 14 residues. Germline loops: CDR1 SNHLY, CDR2 FYNNEI. Trimming shortened V by 4 bases and J by 7 bases, and 16 bases separated the two germline ends. CDR3 bases: TGTGCCAGCAGTGCAGGGGTGCAGATGGGTGGCTACACCTTC. Protein: CASSAGVQMGGYTF.

The V and J genes are TRBV10-1 and TRBJ2-1; the match to TRBD2 covers 15 bases. The CDR3 length is 16 residues. Trimming cost V 1 base and J 6 bases; bases outside gene matches: 1. Germline CDR1 WNHNN, CDR2 SYGVQD (reference sequence). Here the CDR3 reads CASSELGLAGGNEQFF. In nucleotides, the CDR3 is TGCGCCAGCAGTGAGTTGGGACTAGCGGGAGGCAATGAGCAGTTCTTC.

The chain joins TRBV5-1 to TRBJ2-5; D possibly corresponds to TRBD1 (5 bases). The germline CDR1 and CDR2 sequences are SGHRS and YFSETQ. V was pared by 0 bases and J by 4 bases, with 19 bases between. The CDR3 runs to 17 residues. The CDR3 here is CASSLGVGAGVGETQYF. For the CDR3, the DNA is TGCGCCAGCAGCTTGGGGGTTGGGGCCGGTGTAGGAGAGACCCAGTACTTC.

The chain joins TRBV19 to TRBJ1-1; D may be TRBD1 (6 bases). CDR1 and CDR2 from the germline V gene are LNHDA and SQIVND (reference sequence). V lost 4 bases, J lost 5 bases, and 8 bases lay in between. There are 12 residues in the CDR3. In DNA form, the CDR3 reads TGTGCCAGTAGTAGGGGGCGGACTGAAGCTTTCTTT. Translation: CASSRGRTEAFF.

The chain recombines TRBV7-9 with TRBJ2-2, with TRBD2 identical over 11 bases. This CDR3 has 16 amino acids. From germline, CDR1 is SEHNR and CDR2 FQNEAQ (reference sequence). With 4 bases clipped from V and 3 bases from J, the junction kept 4 bases outside the gene matches. This CDR3 reads CASSSILAGDTGELFF. CDR3 sequence (DNA): TGTGCCAGCAGCTCCATACTAGCGGGGGACACCGGGGAGCTGTTTTTT.

This clone was seen just once. The CDR3 DNA is TGTGCCAGTGGAAACTCGGGGACAATCACCGGGGAGCTGTTTTTT. Translated: CASGNSGTITGELFF. The chain joins TRBV25-1 to TRBJ2-2, with a tentative D call TRBD1 (6 bases). Between the trimmed V and J ends, which lost 9 bases and 4 bases, there was a span of 18 bases. The CDR3 is 15 residues long. Germline V gene sequence: CDR1 MGHDK, CDR2 SYGVNS.